This TCR beta chain came from a study of blood T cell repertoires in COVID-19. TCRdb's table, derived via immunoSEQ multiplex PCR, lists solely in-frame clones and lacks some. Of 140,000 or so clones listed, approximately 80% were seen once; the top ten hold about a tenth. Sequenced material: peripheral blood. The receptor was isolated from a man between 60 and 70 years old with active or convalescent COVID-19.

The CDR3 DNA reads as TGTGCCAGCAGCCAAGTCTACCCAGGGTATGAGCAGTTCTTC. Translation: CASSQVYPGYEQFF. This chain joins TRBV14 and TRBJ2-1; D may be TRBD1 (5 bases). The CDR3 covers 14 residues. The germline CDR1 and CDR2 sequences are SGHDN and FVKESK. The V and J ends lost 1 base and 8 bases respectively, with 12 bases between them.